This T cell receptor beta chain came from a study of vaccination effects on CD4 cells after COVID-19. This clone was counted a single time. The antigen is undetermined. V dropped 8 bases and J dropped 2; count of bases not matched to a gene: 7. Per the germline V gene, CDR1 is WNHNN and CDR2 is SYGVQD (reference sequence). This CDR3 comprises 17 residues. Sequencing was preceded by expansion of antigen-specific CD4+ T cells with viral peptide pools in the ViraFEST assay. Once cultured for roughly ten days, the cells underwent separation to obtain CD4+ T cells. Generated by immunoSEQ multiplex PCR, the TCRdb table keeps only in-frame clones and is missing some. The sample has tens of thousands of clones; about 74% are singletons.

The clonotype originates from a human donor who received a COVID-19 vaccine. The input for sequencing was CD4+ T cells from PBMCs cultured with HCoV-229E spike peptides, taken before COVID-19 vaccination. The chain is built from TRBV10-1 and TRBJ2-2; 14 bases fit TRBD2. CDR3 bases: TGCGCCAGCTTCGATGGGACTAGCGGGGGAAACACCGGGGAGCTGTTTTTT. Amino acid sequence: CASFDGTSGGNTGELFF.